This TCR beta chain was recorded in a study of shared clonotypes between healthy human individuals. On the study more broadly: Donors consisted of two women and three men between 18 and 49. The study, taken as a whole, reports: Investigators collected only blood, and repertoires in tissues likely differ.

Of note for this clone: Its specificity is not known.

A CD45RA-negative memory subset and a CD45RA+ naive subset were separated from the CD4+ cells. Clones were sequenced by immunoSEQ multiplex PCR, and TCRdb holds only the in-frame ones, with some missing. The sample has about 1.1 million clones; approximately 78% are singletons. This CDR3 is built from 11 residues. Germline CDR1 DFQATT, CDR2 SNEGSKA (reference sequence). Trimming shortened V by 5 bases and J by 7 bases, and 9 bases separated the two germline ends. The V and J genes are TRBV20-1 and TRBJ2-1; possible D gene TRBD1, 6 bases. Sequencing used memory CD4+ T cells from PBMCs. Indicated subset: CD45RA-negative fraction. This sequence was found in a man between 18 and 35 years old in good health. Some clones in this sample may be carry-over from other donors' samples. CDR3 DNA: TGCAGTGCTGTCAGGGGTAATGAGCAGTTCTTC. Translation: CSAVRGNEQFF.